Listed here are 18 T cell receptor beta chains from one sample, sequenced in a study of blood T cell repertoires in COVID-19. Measured with immunoSEQ multiplex PCR; TCRdb has only the in-frame clones, and not every one. The profile shows 70,000 or so clones, roughly 89% of them singletons. The sequencing input was peripheral blood. The receptors were gathered from a woman of 80 years or more with acute or convalescent COVID-19.

V usage is TRBV19 and J usage is TRBJ2-1; 7 nucleotides align to TRBD2. CDR1 and CDR2 from the germline V gene are LNHDA and SQIVND (reference sequence). V gave up 7 bases and J gave up 5 bases; unmatched junction bases: 11. This CDR3 is built from 15 residues. The CDR3 sequence is CASKGGASGDNEQFF. The CDR3 region has the DNA TGTGCCAGTAAGGGAGGGGCTAGCGGAGACAATGAGCAGTTCTTC.

The chain recombines TRBV25-1 with TRBJ2-1; 8 nucleotides align to TRBD2. The V and J ends lost 4 bases and 4 bases, in that order; junction bases with no gene match: 12. CDR1 is MGHDK and CDR2 is SYGVNS in the germline V gene. The CDR3 sequence is 17 residues long. In nucleotides, the CDR3 is TGTGCCAGCAGTGTCCCCTTGCGGGGGGACTGTTACAATGAGCAGTTCTTC. It yields the protein CASSVPLRGDCYNEQFF.

This clone was seen only once. The V call is TRBV2, the J call TRBJ2-1; possibly TRBD1 for D (5 bases). This CDR3 is built from 15 residues. The ends were cut back, 4 bases at V and 8 bases at J, with 18 bases in the middle. Germline-derived CDR1 and CDR2 are SNHLY and FYNNEI. The CDR3 loop reads CASSVMTQNRHEQFF. The DNA of the CDR3 is TGTGCCAGCAGTGTAATGACTCAGAACAGGCATGAGCAGTTCTTC.

The chain recombines TRBV7-8 with TRBJ2-2; D remains ambiguous. Germline CDR1 and CDR2: SGHVS and FQNEAQ. There are 14 residues in the CDR3. Trimming left V 3 bases short and J 1 base short, with 6 bases between. In DNA, the CDR3 is TGTGCCAGCAGCTTGCTAGTGAACACCGGGGAGCTGTTTTTT. The encoded protein is CASSLLVNTGELFF.

The rearrangement joins TRBV9 to TRBJ1-3; TRBD1 matches 7 bases. The V gene's germline CDR1 is SGDLS and CDR2 YYNGEE. The CDR3 totals 16 residues. V shed 4 bases and J 0 bases; nucleotides not matched to a gene: 7. The CDR3 loop is CASSPHGTVSGNTIYF. Written as DNA, the CDR3 is TGTGCCAGCAGCCCTCATGGGACAGTCTCTGGAAACACCATATATTTT.

CDR3 amino acids: CASSPETSGVPYEQYF. Written as DNA, the CDR3 is TGCGCCAGCAGCCCGGAGACTAGCGGGGTCCCCTACGAGCAGTACTTC. The rearrangement links TRBV5-1 to TRBJ2-7; 11 bases agree with TRBD2. V trimming: 4 bases; J trimming: 2 bases; junction bases outside the gene matches: 8. This CDR3 is built from 16 residues. Germline-derived CDR1 and CDR2 are SGHRS and YFSETQ.

The CDR3 sequence is CSVGRGRETQYF. The DNA of the CDR3 is TGCAGCGTTGGTAGGGGGCGTGAGACCCAGTACTTC. This chain joins TRBV29-1 and TRBJ2-5; 7 nucleotides match TRBD1. The CDR3 covers 12 residues. Germline assignment: CDR1 SQVTM and CDR2 ANQGSEA. The J segment lost 5 bases and the V segment lost 4 bases, leaving 4 bases of the junction unmatched.

This clone was counted between two and nine times. This CDR3 is CASSPLPGSATNEKLFF. DNA for the CDR3: TGTGCCAGCTCACCATTGCCGGGGAGCGCAACTAATGAAAAACTGTTTTTT. V is TRBV18 and J is TRBJ1-4; D unclear. Trimming took 2 bases from V and 0 from J, leaving 13 bases between them. The CDR3 has 17 residues. Germline V CDR1 and CDR2: KGHSH, LQKENI.

The chain is built from TRBV5-4 and TRBJ2-1; 9 bases fit TRBD2. CDR1 SGHNT and CDR2 YYREEE come from the germline V gene (reference sequence). This CDR3 has 14 amino acids. Trimming took 5 bases from V and 7 from J; bases not matched to a gene: 7. The CDR3 loop is CASSFSGSFNEQFF. The CDR3 DNA sequence: TGTGCCAGCAGTTTTAGCGGGAGCTTTAATGAGCAGTTCTTC.

The chain employs TRBV5-1 and TRBJ1-2; 7 bases align to TRBD1. This CDR3 region has 13 residues. The germline V gene has CDR1 SGHRS and CDR2 YFSETQ. The V gene end was trimmed by 1 base and the J gene end by 5 bases; junction bases not matched to a gene: 2. CDR3: CASSLHRGYGYTF. In nucleotides, the CDR3 is TGCGCCAGCAGCTTGCACAGGGGTTATGGCTACACCTTC.

The chain employs TRBV6-5 and TRBJ1-1; tentative D call: TRBD1 (5 bases). V dropped 0 bases and J dropped 7 bases, with 12 bases sitting between them. This CDR3 is built from 14 residues. Germline V gives CDR1 MNHEY, CDR2 SVGAGI. The CDR3 region has the DNA TGTGCCAGCAGTTACTCGCAGGGAATTGGTGAAGCTTTCTTT. It specifies CASSYSQGIGEAFF.

The J gene is TRBJ2-3, the V gene TRBV6-5; D remains ambiguous. The CDR3 has 13 residues. Between the trimmed V and J ends, which lost 6 bases and 0 bases, there was a span of 7 bases. Germline values: CDR1 MNHEY, CDR2 SVGAGI. This CDR3 is CASRTESTDTQYF. In DNA, the CDR3 is TGTGCCAGCAGGACGGAGAGCACAGATACGCAGTATTTT.

The chain employs TRBV4-2 and TRBJ2-4; 12 positions match TRBD2. This CDR3 contains 19 residues. The germline CDR1 and CDR2 sequences are LGHNA and YNFKEQ. V lost 1 base and J lost 3; bases outside the gene matches: 10. DNA of the CDR3: TGTGCCAGCAGCCAAGGGGCTACTAGCGGGGGGATCGTCAAAAACATTCAGTACTTC. Its protein product is CASSQGATSGGIVKNIQYF.

V usage is TRBV18 and J usage is TRBJ1-2; 10 bases are shared with TRBD1. J gave up 4 bases and V 6 bases, and 8 bases lay outside the gene matches. CDR3 length: 15 amino acids. Germline V gene lookup returns CDR1 KGHSH and CDR2 LQKENI. As DNA, the CDR3 is TGTGCCAGCTCGTCCCGGGACAGGGGTTCCTATGGCTACACCTTC. This gives the protein CASSSRDRGSYGYTF.

V gene TRBV3-1 (or the pseudogene TRBV3-2) combines with J gene TRBJ2-5; 10 nucleotides match TRBD2. The CDR3 is 18 residues long. Looked up from germline, CDR1 is LGHDT and CDR2 is YNNKEL (reference sequence). The V gene end was trimmed by 4 bases and the J gene end by 5 bases; junction bases not matched to a gene: 16. CDR3 amino acids: CASSRQFVGAGGWETQYF. The DNA for the CDR3 is TGTGCCAGCAGCCGCCAATTCGTTGGAGCGGGAGGGTGGGAGACCCAGTACTTC.

This chain uses TRBV7-2 with TRBJ2-5; 8 bases map to TRBD1. Germline CDR1 is SGHTA and CDR2 is FQGNSA. There are 16 residues in the CDR3. After removal of 5 bases from V and 5 bases from J, the junction contained 13 bases not matched to a gene. The CDR3 loop is CASSRQGAPTRETQYF. The CDR3 nucleotides are TGTGCCAGCAGCCGTCAGGGGGCGCCGACAAGGGAGACCCAGTACTTC.

This rearrangement joins TRBV28 to TRBJ1-6, with D unclear. Germline CDR1 and CDR2: MDHEN and SYDVKM. V was pared by 5 bases and J by 4 bases, with 15 bases between. This CDR3 spans 16 amino acids. The CDR3 DNA reads as TGTGCCAGCAGTCCCACAAGTACAGCTTATAATTCACCCCTCCACTTT. Its translation is CASSPTSTAYNSPLHF. Looking up the rest from reference TRBV28 and TRBJ1-6 gives the full variable domain: DVKVTQSSRYLVKRTGEKVFLECVQDMDHENMFWYRQDPGLGLRLIYFSYDVKMKEKGDIPEGYSVSREKKERFSLILESASTNQTSMYLCASSPTSTAYNSPLHFGNGTRLTVT.

V is TRBV7-8 and J is TRBJ1-2; TRBD1 aligns across 12 bases. Germline V gene sequence: CDR1 SGHVS, CDR2 FQNEAQ. The CDR3 has 18 residues. V shed 1 base, J shed 6 bases, and the junction held 12 bases outside the gene matches. CDR3 amino acids: CASSLVWDRGHLVHGYTF. The CDR3 DNA reads TGTGCCAGCAGCTTAGTGTGGGACAGGGGGCACCTGGTCCATGGCTACACCTTC.